Sequencing of this T cell receptor beta chain was carried out in a study of lymphopenia after photon versus proton radiotherapy. TCRdb's copy holds only in-frame clones and misses some; the assay was immunoSEQ multiplex PCR. The table has about 83,000 clones, around 80% seen once. Study-wide results and limits: After lymphocyte nadir, photon-treated repertoires showed oligoclonal expansion, especially CD8+ Temra. Relative stability marked proton patients; photon patients lost diversity and naive cells. Survival link was tested only in deceased patients; proton benefit remains a possibility.

Remarks on this clone: As yet, its antigen is unknown.

Germline V gene sequence: CDR1 SGHDT, CDR2 YYEEEE. This CDR3 region has 15 residues. V was shortened by 0 bases and J by 1 base, with 10 bases between the two germline ends. The rearrangement uses TRBV5-6 and TRBJ1-1; no firm D call. The specimen was peripheral blood, collected from a patient treated with proton-based radiotherapy. The clonotype originates from a man aged 55 to 70 with pancreatic cancer. The CDR3 region has the DNA TGTGCCAGCAGCTTGGACGCCAGAGCGAACACTGAAGCTTTCTTT. It specifies CASSLDARANTEAFF.